The 14 T cell receptor beta chains in this list originate from one sample, sequenced in a study of spatial heterogeneity in lung cancer. TCRdb fed the 5' RACE reads into MiXCR, producing one record per CDR3 protein. Of around 5,000 distinct CDR3 sequences listed, over 5% are singletons. As for time point: sample taken at primary tumor resection. The sequences come from normal lung tissue next to the tumor, collected at surgery. These receptors were collected from a female donor with early-stage non-small cell lung cancer.

This clonotype has at least ten counts. J is TRBJ1-6 and V is TRBV7-9; D is uncertain. The CDR3 is 12 amino acids. Trimming took off 5 bases at V and 5 bases at J, with 4 bases between the two ends. Germline values: CDR1 SEHNR, CDR2 FQNEAQ (reference sequence). The CDR3 nucleotides are TGTGCCAGCAGCCTAGATAATTCACCCCTCCACTTT. Translation: CASSLDNSPLHF.

This clonotype occurred many times. The chain carries TRBV28 and TRBJ1-1, with 10 bases fitting TRBD1. Germline loops: CDR1 MDHEN, CDR2 SYDVKM. The CDR3 contains 12 residues. V was pared by 8 bases and J by 9 bases, with 6 bases of the junction left unmatched. In nucleotides, the CDR3 is TGTGCCAGCGGGACAGGGGCGGATAAAGCTTTCTTT. Translating gives CASGTGADKAFF.

This clonotype rates as medium-sized. The chain links TRBV6-2 or TRBV6-3 to TRBJ2-7, with 7 bases that match TRBD2. Trimming cost V 2 bases and J 2 bases; bases outside gene matches: 3. CDR1 MNHEY and CDR2 SVGEGT come from the germline V gene. The CDR3 totals 14 residues. The CDR3 nucleotides read TGTGCCAGCAGTTACGTGGCGGGGGCCTACGAGCAGTACTTC. Translating gives CASSYVAGAYEQYF.

In its sample, this clonotype ranks as medium-sized. This chain connects TRBV7-6 to TRBJ2-3; TRBD1 or TRBD2 may be the D gene (5 bases each). The germline V gene has CDR1 SGHVS and CDR2 FNYEAQ. The CDR3 runs 16 residues. Trimming removed 0 bases from V and 3 bases from J, with 13 bases in between. CDR3 region: CASSLAAGGPTDTQYF. Written as DNA, the CDR3 is TGTGCCAGCAGCTTAGCGGCTGGGGGTCCGACAGATACGCAGTATTTT.

This clonotype is medium-sized within its sample. The chain carries TRBV27 and TRBJ2-2; no firm D call. Trimming shortened V by 3 bases and J by 0 bases, and 2 bases separated the two germline ends. CDR1 is MNHEY, CDR2 SMNVEV, per germline (reference sequence). There are 13 residues in the CDR3. CDR3 region: CASSFTNTGELFF. The CDR3 region has the DNA TGTGCCAGCAGTTTCACGAACACCGGGGAGCTGTTTTTT.

This clonotype is deemed medium-sized. V gene TRBV20-1 combines with J gene TRBJ1-6; D is ambiguous. The CDR3 length is 15 residues. Per germline, CDR1 DFQATT and CDR2 SNEGSKA (reference sequence). The germline V and J ends were trimmed by 3 bases and 0 bases, with 9 bases remaining between them. The CDR3 DNA is TGCAGTGCTAGTTTGGAGAGCTCCTATAATTCACCCCTCCACTTT. This sequence encodes CSASLESSYNSPLHF.

In regard to this clonotype: This could be a read error, since a much larger clone is one nucleotide away. Likely a read error: the CDR3 ends without its conserved phenylalanine or tryptophan. The chain links TRBV30 to TRBJ1-1, with 7 nucleotides matching TRBD1. V was clipped by 2 bases and J by 11 bases; unmatched bases: 8. Germline loops: CDR1 GTSNPN, CDR2 SVGIG (reference sequence). This CDR3 contains 12 residues. The CDR3 DNA reads TGTGCCTGGAGTCGACAGGGACAGAAGGCTTTCTGT. Amino acids: CAWSRQGQKAFC.

Here the CDR3 reads CATSLSRGGDTQYF. The CDR3 bases are TGTGCCACATCCCTATCCCGGGGCGGGGATACGCAGTATTTT. This chain connects TRBV19 to TRBJ2-3; D tentatively fits TRBD1 or TRBD2 (5 bases each). V gave up 10 bases and J gave up 6 bases, with 20 bases separating them. CDR1 and CDR2 (germline): LNHDA, SQIVND (reference sequence). The CDR3 has 14 amino acids.

This clonotype is deemed medium-sized. J is TRBJ1-5 and V is TRBV12-3 or TRBV12-4, with a weak D call TRBD1 (5 bases). The CDR3 extends over 15 amino acids. Trimming shortened V by 1 base and J by 7 bases, and 14 bases separated the two germline ends. In nucleotides, the CDR3 is TGTGCCAGCAGTTTAGTGGGGGACCGGAGGCAGCCCCAGCATTTT. It encodes CASSLVGDRRQPQHF.

Sample share makes this clonotype medium-sized. The CDR3 nucleotides are TGTGCCAGCAGCTCGACAGGGAGCAATCAGCCCCAGCATTTT. Protein product: CASSSTGSNQPQHF. The J gene is TRBJ1-5, the V gene TRBV27; 7 positions match TRBD1. The CDR3 contains 14 residues. J lost 1 base, V lost 6 bases, and 3 bases had no gene match. Germline V CDR1 and CDR2: MNHEY, SMNVEV (reference sequence).

This clonotype was observed at least ten times. This chain links TRBV5-1 with TRBJ1-2; 11 bases are shared with TRBD1. The CDR3 runs 15 residues. Germline-derived CDR1 and CDR2 are SGHRS and YFSETQ. Trimming removed 4 bases from V and 8 bases from J; junction bases left unmatched: 10. The CDR3 here is CASSLRTGGASGYTF. The CDR3 region has the DNA TGCGCCAGCAGCCTGCGGACAGGGGGCGCGTCGGGCTACACCTTC.

Remarks on this clonotype: A much larger clone lies a single base off, so this may be a read error. The chain employs TRBV20-1 and TRBJ2-6, with D possibly being TRBD2 (6 bases). This CDR3 contains 15 residues. Germline loops: CDR1 DFQATT, CDR2 SNEGSKA (reference sequence). Here the CDR3 reads CSARVWDSGANVLNF. CDR3 bases: TGCAGTGCTAGAGTATGGGACTCTGGGGCCAACGTCCTGAATTTC.

The table lists this clonotype with a few counts. V usage is TRBV19 and J usage is TRBJ2-1; no clear D gene. V gave up 4 bases and J gave up 8 bases, with 9 bases separating them. Per germline, CDR1 LNHDA and CDR2 SQIVND (reference sequence). The CDR3 runs 12 residues. This CDR3 is CASSTPPDEQFF. In DNA, the CDR3 is TGTGCCAGTAGTACTCCCCCCGATGAGCAGTTCTTC.

This clonotype was counted many times. The CDR3 here is CASSSPTSGKGNEQFF. As DNA, the CDR3 is TGTGCCAGCAGCTCGCCGACTAGCGGGAAGGGCAATGAGCAGTTCTTC. This chain connects TRBV7-3 to TRBJ2-1, with 11 bases lining up with TRBD2. From germline, CDR1 is SGHTA and CDR2 FQGTGA. The CDR3 sequence is 16 residues long. The V segment lost 4 bases and the J segment 6 bases; nucleotides outside the gene matches: 8. The full variable domain, its missing parts supplied by reference TRBV7-3 and TRBJ2-1, is GAGVSQTPSNKVTEKGKYVELRCDPISGHTALYWYRQSLGQGPEFLIYFQGTGAADDSGLPNDRFFAVRPEGSVSTLKIQRTERGDSAVYLCASSSPTSGKGNEQFFGPGTRLTVL.